Sequencing of this TCR beta chain was carried out in a study of blood T cell repertoires in COVID-19. V was clipped by 6 bases and J by 4 bases; unmatched bases: 11. Looked up from germline, CDR1 is LNHDA and CDR2 is SQIVND (reference sequence). The CDR3 has 15 amino acids. Living in about 25 US areas, the participants were between 18 and 89 years of age. Self-reported history from a screening survey and questionnaire set each donor's cohort. Per the authors' pipeline: Amplifying reference gene primers gave estimates of nucleated cell counts. Only in-frame clones appear in the TCRdb table, and some are missing; sequencing was by immunoSEQ multiplex PCR. V and J calls and clone size are given by that table; D and trimming were obtained from the DNA. The sample has roughly 240,000 clones, about nine tenths seen once; the top ten hold approximately 2.5%.

Sequencing was carried out using PBMCs or T cells enriched from blood (not recorded which). The chain recombines TRBV19 with TRBJ1-2; TRBD1 agrees at 7 bases. The receptor was derived from a woman between 40 and 55 years old with acute COVID-19. Written as DNA, the CDR3 is TGTGCCAGTAGCATTCCACAGGGGACGCGCTATGGCTACACCTTC. It encodes CASSIPQGTRYGYTF.